This T cell receptor beta chain was retrieved from a study of T cell responses to AZD1222 COVID-19 vaccine. Whole-study findings and limits: In a largely white British group with more females than males, clonal diversity was possibly underestimated. Recipients of AZD1222 seropositive at baseline numbered only 6 or 7. Repertoire sampling was restricted to post-peak T cell response timepoints.

Germline trimming cut 3 bases from V and 2 bases from J; bases unmatched to any gene: 4. Germline-derived CDR1 and CDR2 are SGDLS and YYNGEE. There are 14 residues in the CDR3. In the case of this clone: Its specificity is not known.

Sequencing was performed with immunoSEQ multiplex PCR; in TCRdb, only in-frame clones are kept and a portion is missing. Among some 99,000 clones listed, over 75% were seen once. Sample: peripheral blood, taken on day 0 of MenACWY control vaccination. The TCR originated in an adult in good health. This rearrangement joins TRBV9 to TRBJ1-2; 7 bases are a match to TRBD1. The CDR3, as DNA: TGTGCCAGCAGCGGAGACAGGGTAAACTATGGCTACACCTTC. As protein: CASSGDRVNYGYTF.